The 16 T cell receptor beta chains reported below all come from one sample, sequenced in a study of T cell responses to AZD1222 COVID-19 vaccine. Sequencing used immunoSEQ multiplex PCR; TCRdb keeps in-frame clones, though not all of them. The profile covers about 110,000 clones, with approximately 85% appearing a single time and more than 10% taken by the ten largest. The source was peripheral blood, collected on day 0 of MenACWY control vaccination. These receptors all come from an adult in good health.

The chain couples TRBV7-8 to TRBJ1-5; possibly TRBD1 for D (6 bases). V was clipped by 4 bases and J by 4 bases, with 17 bases between them. The CDR3 runs 16 residues. Germline CDR1 and CDR2: SGHVS and FQNEAQ. CDR3 coding DNA: TGTGCCAGCAGCTCGGGCGCCGGGACACTAAATCAGCCCCAGCATTTT. The encoded protein is CASSSGAGTLNQPQHF.

The V and J genes are TRBV7-3 and TRBJ1-2; 8 bases are shared with TRBD1. Trimming cost V 5 bases and J 8 bases; bases outside gene matches: 7. This CDR3 comprises 13 residues. Germline assignment: CDR1 SGHTA and CDR2 FQGTGA. Here the CDR3 reads CASSSGQGGGYTF. The CDR3 nucleotides are TGTGCCAGCAGCAGTGGACAGGGAGGGGGCTACACCTTC.

This clone showed up just once. The junction shows a germline mismatch at one end, possibly a read error. V gene TRBV4-1 combines with J gene TRBJ2-7; no definite D call. CDR3 length equals 11 residues. Germline V gene lookup returns CDR1 MGHRA and CDR2 YSYEKL. In DNA, the CDR3 is TGCGCCAGCAGCAAGCCAGACCTTCAGAACTTC. It codes for CASSKPDLQNF.

This clone is a singleton in its sample. V and J are TRBV7-6 and TRBJ2-7, with TRBD1 identical over 10 bases. Germline loops: CDR1 SGHVS, CDR2 FNYEAQ. The CDR3 totals 15 residues. V was clipped by 5 bases and J by 6 bases; unmatched bases: 10. The CDR3 DNA reads as TGTGCCAGCAGCCAGTTTACCGGGACAGGGGTCGAGCAGTACTTC. Amino acid sequence: CASSQFTGTGVEQYF.

The rearrangement uses TRBV3-1 (or the pseudogene TRBV3-2) and TRBJ2-7; TRBD2 might be the D (6 bases). V lost 4 bases and J lost 4, with 14 bases in between. This CDR3 has 14 amino acids. Germline CDR1 reads LGHDT; CDR2 reads YNNKEL (reference sequence). The CDR3: CASSPEGGGYEQYF. In nucleotides, the CDR3 is TGTGCCAGCAGCCCCGAGGGAGGCGGATACGAGCAGTACTTC.

V and J are TRBV18 and TRBJ2-5, with D maybe TRBD2 (5 bases). Germline V gene sequence: CDR1 KGHSH, CDR2 LQKENI. Trimming left V 3 bases short and J 5 bases short, with 10 bases between. This CDR3 contains 13 residues. CDR3 DNA sequence: TGTGCCAGCTCACCGGAGGTGGGTGAGACCCAGTACTTC. Its protein is CASSPEVGETQYF.

CDR3 region: CASSSYGGYVNEQFF. In nucleotides, the CDR3 is TGTGCCAGCAGCTCGTACGGGGGATACGTAAATGAGCAGTTCTTC. The J gene is TRBJ2-1, the V gene TRBV7-3; possibly TRBD2 for D (6 bases). This CDR3 has 15 residues. Germline V lookup: CDR1 SGHTA, CDR2 FQGTGA. Trimming cost V 4 bases and J 7 bases, with 17 bases left between them.

J is TRBJ2-7 and V is TRBV28; TRBD1 aligns across 9 bases. Per germline, CDR1 MDHEN and CDR2 SYDVKM. V shed 6 bases, J shed 7 bases, and the junction held 10 bases outside the gene matches. This CDR3 region has 14 residues. The CDR3 sequence: CASSLWTGVREQYF. The CDR3, as DNA: TGTGCCAGCAGCCTCTGGACAGGGGTGAGAGAGCAGTACTTC.

This chain uses TRBV2 with TRBJ1-5; D is perhaps TRBD1 (5 bases). Germline V gene lookup returns CDR1 SNHLY and CDR2 FYNNEI. V shed 4 bases and J shed 4 bases, with 8 bases lying between them. This CDR3 region has 13 residues. CDR3 nucleotides: TGTGCCAGCAGTGTGGAGGGGAATCAGCCCCAGCATTTT. This codes for CASSVEGNQPQHF.

The chain joins TRBV15 to TRBJ1-4, with D maybe TRBD1 (5 bases). Trimming removed 3 bases from V and 0 bases from J, with 11 bases in between. In germline, CDR1 is LNHNV, CDR2 YYDKDF (reference sequence). The CDR3 runs 16 residues. The CDR3: CATSSGTDATNEKLFF. The DNA for the CDR3 is TGTGCCACCAGCAGCGGGACGGACGCAACTAATGAAAAACTGTTTTTT.

V usage is TRBV19 and J usage is TRBJ2-1; the D is unclear. V was clipped by 7 bases and J by 5 bases, with 12 bases between them. Germline V lookup: CDR1 LNHDA, CDR2 SQIVND (reference sequence). The CDR3 contains 13 residues. For the CDR3, the DNA is TGTGCCAGTAAAGGGCTCGAAAACAATGAGCAGTTCTTC. It specifies CASKGLENNEQFF.

J is TRBJ1-1 and V is TRBV5-1; TRBD1 agrees at 7 bases. Germline V gene lookup returns CDR1 SGHRS and CDR2 YFSETQ. The trim removed 4 bases at V and 1 base at J, leaving 16 bases unmatched. CDR3 length: 18 residues. Here the CDR3 reads CASSARQGTLTRNTEAFF. CDR3 bases: TGCGCCAGCAGCGCCAGACAGGGCACCTTAACCCGGAACACTGAAGCTTTCTTT.

V is TRBV6-5 and J is TRBJ2-7; 9 bases are shared with TRBD1. J was trimmed by 5 bases and V by 4 bases; bases with no gene match: 6. Germline V lookup: CDR1 MNHEY, CDR2 SVGAGI. The CDR3 spans 14 residues. CDR3: CASSSTGGWNEQYF. The CDR3 nucleotides are TGTGCCAGCAGTTCTACAGGGGGCTGGAACGAGCAGTACTTC.

This sequence joins TRBV7-9 and TRBJ1-4, with a tentative D call TRBD1 (5 bases). V lost 5 bases and J lost 4, with 11 bases in between. The CDR3 covers 14 residues. The germline CDR1 and CDR2 sequences are SEHNR and FQNEAQ (reference sequence). In nucleotides, the CDR3 is TGTGCCAGCAGCCCAAGGGGTATTAATGAAAAACTGTTTTTT. It yields the protein CASSPRGINEKLFF.

The chain recombines TRBV9 with TRBJ2-2; D not resolved. Germline V gives CDR1 SGDLS, CDR2 YYNGEE. The CDR3 contains 12 residues. V shed 4 bases and J shed 6 bases, with 7 bases lying between them. The CDR3 sequence is CASSLPAGELFF. The CDR3 DNA reads as TGTGCCAGCAGCCTCCCAGCCGGGGAGCTGTTTTTT.

This clone was observed a few times. V gene TRBV5-6 combines with J gene TRBJ2-7; no clear D gene. Deletions cut 0 bases from V and 5 bases from J, with 3 bases between. In germline, CDR1 is SGHDT, CDR2 YYEEEE. The CDR3 loop spans 11 amino acids. Here the CDR3 DNA reads TGTGCCAGCAGCTTGGTCAACGAGCAGTACTTC. This translates into CASSLVNEQYF.